Each of the 17 T cell receptor beta chains below was sequenced from the same sample in a study of cytomegalovirus exposure and HLA in healthy donors. The PCR made use of 60 Vbeta and 13 Jbeta primers. The method was immunoSEQ multiplex PCR; TCRdb's version includes in-frame clones alone and lacks a portion of them. Among 200,000 to 250,000 clones listed, around four fifths were seen once. Sequenced sample: PBMCs. These receptors all stem from a woman aged 55-75 years in good health and CMV-seropositive.

This sequence joins TRBV27 and TRBJ1-4; 9 bases match TRBD1. CDR1 MNHEY and CDR2 SMNVEV come from the germline V gene (reference sequence). V was clipped by 4 bases and J by 7 bases; unmatched bases: 7. The CDR3 loop spans 15 amino acids. Here the CDR3 reads CASSSLQGAGEKLFF. The CDR3 coding sequence is TGTGCCAGCAGTTCGCTACAGGGGGCTGGTGAAAAACTGTTTTTT.

V usage is TRBV25-1 and J usage is TRBJ1-1, with D maybe TRBD1 (5 bases). V gave up 3 bases and J gave up 11 bases, with 16 bases separating them. The germline V gene encodes CDR1 MGHDK and CDR2 SYGVNS. The CDR3 totals 13 residues. CDR3 sequence: CASSDLGRVTAFF. CDR3 coding DNA: TGTGCCAGCAGTGACCTCGGCAGGGTAACCGCTTTCTTT.

The table lists this clone with a few counts. The chain joins TRBV6-7 to TRBJ2-5; tentatively, D is TRBD1 (6 bases). TRBV6-7 is an ORF for which the function is uncertain. The V and J ends lost 7 bases and 4 bases respectively, with 19 bases between them. This CDR3 is 15 amino acids long. CDR3 residues: CASTNRVRGGETQYF. In DNA form, the CDR3 reads TGTGCCAGCACCAACAGGGTCAGGGGTGGAGAGACCCAGTACTTC.

The table lists this clone with a count of one. V gene TRBV27 combines with J gene TRBJ1-5; 7 bases map to TRBD1. The CDR3 is 14 residues long. Germline loops: CDR1 MNHEY, CDR2 SMNVEV (reference sequence). The ends lost 2 bases at V and 4 bases at J; junction bases unmatched: 2. CDR3 protein: CASSLNRGNQPQHF. The CDR3 nucleotides read TGTGCCAGCAGTTTAAACAGGGGAAATCAGCCCCAGCATTTT.

This rearrangement joins TRBV4-1 to TRBJ2-7; 7 nucleotides agree with TRBD1. Germline loops: CDR1 MGHRA, CDR2 YSYEKL. The V segment lost 0 bases and the J segment 3 bases; nucleotides outside the gene matches: 14. There are 18 residues in the CDR3. CDR3 sequence: CASSQELLMGQTFYEQYF. CDR3 nucleotide sequence: TGCGCCAGCAGCCAAGAGCTACTGATGGGACAGACTTTCTACGAGCAGTACTTC.

The chain recombines TRBV4-3 with TRBJ2-7; TRBD1 agrees at 9 bases. V shed 4 bases, J shed 5 bases, and the junction held 12 bases outside the gene matches. The CDR3 is 16 residues long. CDR1 is LGHNA, CDR2 YSLEER, per germline. In DNA, the CDR3 is TGCGCCAGCAGCCGCCAAGGGGGGACAGGGTCACACGAGCAGTACTTC. Its protein is CASSRQGGTGSHEQYF.

As to this clone: One end of the junction does not line up with germline, which may come from a read error. The CDR3 DNA is TGTGCCAGCAGCCTCAGGGTAAGTGGCAATCAGCCCCAGCATTTT. Translated: CASSLRVSGNQPQHF. The V and J genes are TRBV4-1 and TRBJ1-5; D may be TRBD1 (5 bases). CDR1 and CDR2 (germline): MGHRA, YSYEKL. The CDR3 totals 15 residues.

V and J are TRBV5-1 and TRBJ1-1, with 8 nucleotides matching TRBD1. CDR3 length: 13 amino acids. Germline assignment: CDR1 SGHRS and CDR2 YFSETQ. V was pared by 4 bases and J by 10 bases, with 9 bases of the junction left unmatched. The DNA for the CDR3 is TGCGCCAGCAGCAAGGATAATGGACAGGGAGCTTTCTTT. Residues: CASSKDNGQGAFF.

The chain's CDR3 is CASSAPGGGLLNEQYF. The DNA of the CDR3 is TGTGCCAGCAGCGCCCCGGGGGGGGGCCTCCTTAACGAGCAGTACTTC. The genes are TRBV28 and TRBJ2-7; 8 positions agree with TRBD2. Trimming at V came to 6 bases and at J to 5 bases, leaving 15 bases not matched to a gene. In germline, CDR1 is MDHEN, CDR2 SYDVKM. The CDR3 loop spans 16 amino acids.

The chain has TRBV12-5 and TRBJ1-1; 7 bases agree with TRBD1. Germline trimming cut 4 bases from V and 0 bases from J; bases unmatched to any gene: 8. Germline V gene lookup returns CDR1 LGHNT and CDR2 FRNRAP. The CDR3 covers 16 residues. The DNA of the CDR3 is TGTGCTAGTGGTTCAGGGGGGTCGAAGCTGAACACTGAAGCTTTCTTT. Its translation: CASGSGGSKLNTEAFF.

The chain combines TRBV5-1 with TRBJ2-3; D perhaps matches TRBD2 (6 bases). CDR1 and CDR2 (germline): SGHRS, YFSETQ. Deletions cut 4 bases from V and 2 bases from J, with 8 bases between. The CDR3 sequence is 13 residues long. The CDR3 spells CASSRDSTDTQYF. CDR3 coding DNA: TGCGCCAGCAGCCGGGACTCCACAGATACGCAGTATTTT.

The chain has TRBV5-5 and TRBJ1-2; TRBD1 matches 8 bases. V lost 0 bases, J lost 8 bases, and 9 bases stayed unmatched. Looked up from germline, CDR1 is SGHKS and CDR2 is YYEKEE (reference sequence). This CDR3 spans 15 amino acids. The CDR3 bases are TGTGCCAGCAGCTTGGAAGCCCAGGGGGCGGGGGGCTACACCTTC. Its translation is CASSLEAQGAGGYTF.

The J gene is TRBJ2-3, the V gene TRBV7-3; 7 bases align to TRBD1. Germline V gene data show CDR1 as SGHTA and CDR2 as FQGTGA. The CDR3 is made up of 15 amino acids. Germline trimming cut 4 bases from V and 5 bases from J; bases unmatched to any gene: 9. DNA for the CDR3: TGTGCCAGCAGCTCGGGGCGAGGGGGCGTAGATACGCAGTATTTT. Residues: CASSSGRGGVDTQYF.

The chain recombines TRBV9 with TRBJ1-1; D might be TRBD1 (6 bases). The CDR3 loop spans 13 amino acids. Trimming removed 3 bases at V and 4 bases at J, with 10 bases between. The germline V gene encodes CDR1 SGDLS and CDR2 YYNGEE. The CDR3 region is CASSANRVTEAFF. The DNA of the CDR3 is TGTGCCAGCAGCGCAAACAGGGTCACTGAAGCTTTCTTT.

The J gene is TRBJ1-1, the V gene TRBV6-5; D possibly corresponds to TRBD1 (5 bases). CDR1 MNHEY and CDR2 SVGAGI come from the germline V gene. Trimming shortened V by 6 bases and J by 4 bases, and 15 bases separated the two germline ends. This CDR3 is built from 14 residues. CDR3 residues: CASRPTVFSTEAFF. CDR3 coding DNA: TGTGCCAGCAGACCGACAGTTTTTAGCACTGAAGCTTTCTTT.

J is TRBJ2-7 and V is TRBV27, with 8 bases matching TRBD1. Germline-derived CDR1 and CDR2 are MNHEY and SMNVEV (reference sequence). This CDR3 is built from 17 residues. With 3 bases clipped from V and 3 bases from J, the junction kept 13 bases outside the gene matches. In DNA form, the CDR3 reads TGTGCCAGCAGTTTCTATCATACGGGACAGGATAACTACGAGCAGTACTTC. Its protein is CASSFYHTGQDNYEQYF.

V is TRBV30 and J is TRBJ2-7, with D uncertain. CDR1 GTSNPN and CDR2 SVGIG come from the germline V gene (reference sequence). This CDR3 is 13 amino acids long. V was pared by 8 bases and J by 2 bases, with 16 bases between. This CDR3 is CAQRGIMAYEQYF. CDR3 coding DNA: TGTGCCCAACGCGGAATTATGGCCTACGAGCAGTACTTC. The full variable domain, completed using reference TRBV30 and TRBJ2-7, is SQTIHQWPATLVQPVGSPLSLECTVEGTSNPNLYWYRQAAGRGLQLLFYSVGIGQISSEVPQNLSASRPQDRQFILSSKKLLLSDSGFYLCAQRGIMAYEQYFGPGTRLTVT.